This TCR beta chain was obtained from a study of blood T cell repertoires in COVID-19. Germline V gene lookup returns CDR1 SNHLY and CDR2 FYNNEI. J lost 4 bases, V lost 7 bases, and 6 bases had no gene match. The CDR3 is 14 residues long. Per the authors' pipeline: Scientists estimated how many nucleated cells there were by amplifying reference gene primers. Using immunoSEQ multiplex PCR, the repertoire was profiled, and TCRdb retains in-frame clones only, with some absent. Clone size and the V and J calls come from that table; the DNA yielded D and trimming. This table holds about 300,000 clones, approximately 90% found once.

Sequencing used peripheral blood. The chain uses TRBV2 and TRBJ2-7; 11 bases are shared with TRBD2. This TCR was sampled from a woman younger than 45 with COVID-19, enrolled during active disease. CDR3 sequence: CASTLLAGVYEQYF. The DNA of the CDR3 is TGTGCCAGCACACTACTAGCGGGAGTATACGAGCAGTACTTC.